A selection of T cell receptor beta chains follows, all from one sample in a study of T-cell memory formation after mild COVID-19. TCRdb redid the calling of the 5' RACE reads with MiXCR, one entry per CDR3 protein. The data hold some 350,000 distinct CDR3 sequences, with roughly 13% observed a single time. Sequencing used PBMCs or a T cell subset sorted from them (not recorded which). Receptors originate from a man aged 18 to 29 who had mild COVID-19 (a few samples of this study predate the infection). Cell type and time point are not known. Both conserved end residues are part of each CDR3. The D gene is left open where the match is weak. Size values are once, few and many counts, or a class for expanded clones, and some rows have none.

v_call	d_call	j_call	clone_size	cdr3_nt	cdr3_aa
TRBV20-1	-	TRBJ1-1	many	TGCAGTGCTAGCAGGAACACTGAAGCTTTCTTT	CSASRNTEAFF
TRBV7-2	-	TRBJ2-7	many	TGTGCCAGCAGCTTATTCCGACGGGGCGAGCAGTACTTC	CASSLFRRGEQYF
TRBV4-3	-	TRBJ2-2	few	TGCGCCAGCAGCCTCCTGGGGAGCGGGAACACCGGGGAGCTGTTTTTT	CASSLLGSGNTGELFF
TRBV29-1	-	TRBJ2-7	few	TGCAGCGTTGAGGGATGGGGGGAAATCGGGAACTACGAGCAGTACTTC	CSVEGWGEIGNYEQYF
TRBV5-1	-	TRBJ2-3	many	TGCGCCAGCAGCCCGGGTCGCGGCACAGATACGCAGTATTTT	CASSPGRGTDTQYF
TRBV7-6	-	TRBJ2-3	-	TGTGCCAGCAGCTATGTAAGCACAGATACGCAGTATTTT	CASSYVSTDTQYF
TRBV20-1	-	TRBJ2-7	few	TGCAGTGCCGGAGCGGACGGACACTCCTACGAGCAGTACTTC	CSAGADGHSYEQYF
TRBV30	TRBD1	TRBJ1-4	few	TGTGCCTGGGGGGACAGGGGGAATGAAAAACTGTTTTTT	CAWGDRGNEKLFF
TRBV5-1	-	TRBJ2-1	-	TGCGCCAGCAGCGGTACAGGGTTCGGCTCCTACAATGAGCAGTTCTTC	CASSGTGFGSYNEQFF
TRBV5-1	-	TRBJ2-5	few	TGCGCCAGCAGCTTGGGTCGTTTCCAAGAGACCCAGTACTTC	CASSLGRFQETQYF
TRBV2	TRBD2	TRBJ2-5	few	TGTGCCAGCAATGTAGCGGGGGGCGCACAGACCCAGTACTTC	CASNVAGGAQTQYF
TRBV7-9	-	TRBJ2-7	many	TGTGCCAGCAGCTTAGCAGGGCCCTCCTCCTACGAGCAGTACTTC	CASSLAGPSSYEQYF
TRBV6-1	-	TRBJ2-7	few	TGTGCCAGCAGAGGACAGGGATCGGGAGGATACGAGCAGTACTTC	CASRGQGSGGYEQYF
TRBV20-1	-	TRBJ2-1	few	TGCAGTGCTCGGGACTCGACCTACAATGAGCAGTTCTTC	CSARDSTYNEQFF
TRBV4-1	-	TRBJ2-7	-	TGCGCCAGCAGCCAAGAGAGGGAGAGCCAAAGCTACGAGCAGTACTTC	CASSQERESQSYEQYF
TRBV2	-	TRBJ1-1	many	TGTGCCAGCAGTCGTGACAGAACCACTGAAGCTTTCTTT	CASSRDRTTEAFF